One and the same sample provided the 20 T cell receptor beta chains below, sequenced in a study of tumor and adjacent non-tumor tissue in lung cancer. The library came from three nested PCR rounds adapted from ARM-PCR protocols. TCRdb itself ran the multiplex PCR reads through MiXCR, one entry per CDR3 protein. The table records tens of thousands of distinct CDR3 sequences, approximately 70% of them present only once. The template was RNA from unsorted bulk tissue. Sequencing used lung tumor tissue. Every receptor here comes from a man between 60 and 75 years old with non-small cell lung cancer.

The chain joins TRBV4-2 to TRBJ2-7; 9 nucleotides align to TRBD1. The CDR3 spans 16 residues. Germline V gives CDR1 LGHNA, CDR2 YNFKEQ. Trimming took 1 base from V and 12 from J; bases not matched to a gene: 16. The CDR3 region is CASSQVTGGGHNERYF. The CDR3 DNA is TGTGCCAGCAGCCAAGTGACAGGGGGGGGGCATAACGAACGGTACTTC.

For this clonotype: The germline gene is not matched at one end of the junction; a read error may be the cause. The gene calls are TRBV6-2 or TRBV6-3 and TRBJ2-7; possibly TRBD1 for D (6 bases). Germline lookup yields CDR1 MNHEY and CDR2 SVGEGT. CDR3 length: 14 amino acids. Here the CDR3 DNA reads TGTGCCAGCAACCACCAGGGGTCTAACTACGAGCAGTGCTTC. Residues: CASNHQGSNYEQCF.

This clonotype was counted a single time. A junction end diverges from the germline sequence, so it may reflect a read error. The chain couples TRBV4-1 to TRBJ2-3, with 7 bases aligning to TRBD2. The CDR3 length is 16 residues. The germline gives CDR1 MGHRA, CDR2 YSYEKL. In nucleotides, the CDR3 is TGCGCCGGCAGCCAAGAGCCTAACGGGAGGTCTGATACGCAGTATTTT. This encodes CAGSQEPNGRSDTQYF.

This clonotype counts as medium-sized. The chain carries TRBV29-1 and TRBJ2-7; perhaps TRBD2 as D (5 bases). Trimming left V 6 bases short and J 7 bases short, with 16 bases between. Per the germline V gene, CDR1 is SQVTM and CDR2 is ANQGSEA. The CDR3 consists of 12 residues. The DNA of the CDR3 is TGCAGCGTCAACCCTCCTACGGGAGAGCAGTACTTC. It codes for CSVNPPTGEQYF.

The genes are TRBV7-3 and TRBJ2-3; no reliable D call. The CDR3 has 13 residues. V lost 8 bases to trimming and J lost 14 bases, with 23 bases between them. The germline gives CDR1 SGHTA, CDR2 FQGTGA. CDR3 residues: CASCPISGMPLYF. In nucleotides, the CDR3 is TGTGCCAGCTGCCCTATCAGTGGGATGCCTCTGTATTTT.

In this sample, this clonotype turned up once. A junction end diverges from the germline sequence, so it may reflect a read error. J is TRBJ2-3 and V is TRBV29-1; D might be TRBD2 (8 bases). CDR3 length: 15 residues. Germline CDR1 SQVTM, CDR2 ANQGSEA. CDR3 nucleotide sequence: TGCAGCGTCGAGAGACTATCGGGAGGGACAGATATGCAGTATTTT. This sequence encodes CSVERLSGGTDMQYF.

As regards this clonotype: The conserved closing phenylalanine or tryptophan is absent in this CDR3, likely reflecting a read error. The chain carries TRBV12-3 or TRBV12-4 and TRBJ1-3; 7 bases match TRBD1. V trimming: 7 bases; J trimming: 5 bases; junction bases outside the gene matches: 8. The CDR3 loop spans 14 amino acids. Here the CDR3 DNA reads TGTGCCAGCAATTTCACGGGACAGAGAAACACCATATATTGT. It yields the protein CASNFTGQRNTIYC.

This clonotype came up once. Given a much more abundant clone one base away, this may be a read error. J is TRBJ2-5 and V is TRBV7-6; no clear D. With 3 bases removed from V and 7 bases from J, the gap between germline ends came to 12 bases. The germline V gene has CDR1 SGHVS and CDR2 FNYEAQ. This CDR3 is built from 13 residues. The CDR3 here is CASSFNGVGTQYF. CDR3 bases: TGTGCCAGCAGCTTTAACGGTGTGGGGACCCAGTACTTC.

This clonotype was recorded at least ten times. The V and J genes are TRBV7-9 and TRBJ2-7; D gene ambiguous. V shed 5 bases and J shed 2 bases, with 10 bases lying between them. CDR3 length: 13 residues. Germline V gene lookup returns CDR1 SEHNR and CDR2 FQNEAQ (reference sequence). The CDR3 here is CASSQSTAYEQYF. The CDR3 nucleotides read TGTGCCAGCAGCCAAAGTACGGCCTACGAGCAGTACTTC.

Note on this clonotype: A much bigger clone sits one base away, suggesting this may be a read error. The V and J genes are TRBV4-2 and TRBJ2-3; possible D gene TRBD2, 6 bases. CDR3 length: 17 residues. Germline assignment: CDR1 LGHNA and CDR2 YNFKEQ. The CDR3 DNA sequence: TGTGCCAGCAACCAAGAATTTGCGGGGAGTGGGTCAGATACGCAGTATTTT. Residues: CASNQEFAGSGSDTQYF.

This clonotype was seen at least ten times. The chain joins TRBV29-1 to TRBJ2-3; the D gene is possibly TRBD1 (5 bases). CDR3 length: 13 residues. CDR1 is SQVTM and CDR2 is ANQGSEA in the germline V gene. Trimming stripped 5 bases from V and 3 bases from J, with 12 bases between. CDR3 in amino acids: CSVKLSGTDTQYF. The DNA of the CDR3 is TGCAGCGTTAAACTCTCAGGGACAGATACGCAGTATTTT.

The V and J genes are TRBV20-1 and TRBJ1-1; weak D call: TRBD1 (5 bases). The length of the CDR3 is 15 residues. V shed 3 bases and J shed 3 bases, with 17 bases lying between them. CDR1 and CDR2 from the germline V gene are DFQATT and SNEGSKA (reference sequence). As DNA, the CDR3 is TGCAGTGCTAGTCCACCAGGGCGAGTGTACACTGAAGCTTTCTTT. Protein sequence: CSASPPGRVYTEAFF.

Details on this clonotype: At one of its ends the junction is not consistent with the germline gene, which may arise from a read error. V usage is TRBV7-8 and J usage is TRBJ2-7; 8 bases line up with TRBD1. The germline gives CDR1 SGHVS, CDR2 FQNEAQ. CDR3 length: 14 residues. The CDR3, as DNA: TGTGCAAGCAGCTTCCAGGGGGCCGCCTCCAAGCAGTACTTC. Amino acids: CASSFQGAASKQYF.

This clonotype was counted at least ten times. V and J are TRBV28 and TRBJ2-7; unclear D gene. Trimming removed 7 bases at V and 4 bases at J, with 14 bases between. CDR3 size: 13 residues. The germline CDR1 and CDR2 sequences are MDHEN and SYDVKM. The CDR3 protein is CASNSLGGYEQYF. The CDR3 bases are TGTGCCAGCAATTCCCTCGGCGGTTACGAGCAGTACTTC.

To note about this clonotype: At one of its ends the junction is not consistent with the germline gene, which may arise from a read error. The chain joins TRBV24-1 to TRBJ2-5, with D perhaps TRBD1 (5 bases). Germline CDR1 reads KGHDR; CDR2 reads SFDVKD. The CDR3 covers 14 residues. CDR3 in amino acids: CATSVDTGAETQYF. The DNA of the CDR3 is TGTGCTACCAGCGTGGACACGGGTGCGGAGACCCAGTACTTC.

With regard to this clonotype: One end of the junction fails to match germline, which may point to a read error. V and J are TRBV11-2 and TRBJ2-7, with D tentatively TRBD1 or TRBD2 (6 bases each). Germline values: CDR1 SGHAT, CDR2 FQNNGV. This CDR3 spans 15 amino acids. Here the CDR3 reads CASSLAHGGDNERCF. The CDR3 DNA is TGTGCCAGCAGCTTAGCCCACGGGGGCGATAACGAGCGGTGCTTC. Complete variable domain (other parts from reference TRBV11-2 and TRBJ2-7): EAGVAQSPRYKIIEKRQSVAFWCNPISGHATLYWYQQILGQGPKLLIQFQNNGVVDDSQLPKDRFSAERLKGVDSTLKIQPAKLEDSAVYLCASSLAHGGDNERCFGPGTRLTVT.

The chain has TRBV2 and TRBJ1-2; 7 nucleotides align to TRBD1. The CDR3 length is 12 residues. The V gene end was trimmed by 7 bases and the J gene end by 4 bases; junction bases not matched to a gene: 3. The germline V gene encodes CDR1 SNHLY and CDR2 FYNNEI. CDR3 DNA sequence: TGTGCCAGCAAAGGGGACAGCTATGGCTACACCTTC. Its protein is CASKGDSYGYTF. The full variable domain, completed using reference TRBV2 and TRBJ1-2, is EPEVTQTPSHQVTQMGQEVILRCVPISNHLYFYWYRQILGQKVEFLVSFYNNEISEKSEIFDDQFSVERPDGSNFTLKIRSTKLEDSAMYFCASKGDSYGYTFGSGTRLTVV.

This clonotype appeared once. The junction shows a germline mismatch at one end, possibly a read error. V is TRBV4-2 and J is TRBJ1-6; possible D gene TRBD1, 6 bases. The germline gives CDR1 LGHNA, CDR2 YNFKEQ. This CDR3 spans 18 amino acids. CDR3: CASSQETSGQIYNSSLHF. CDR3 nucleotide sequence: TGTGCCAGCAGCCAAGAAACCTCCGGACAGATCTATAATTCATCCCTCCACTTT.

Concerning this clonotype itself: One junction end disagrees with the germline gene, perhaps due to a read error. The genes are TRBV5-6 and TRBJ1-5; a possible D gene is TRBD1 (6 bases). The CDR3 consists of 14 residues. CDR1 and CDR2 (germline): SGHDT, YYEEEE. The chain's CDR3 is CASSLGGSGQPQHF. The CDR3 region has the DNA TGTGCCAGTAGCTTGGGGGGCTCGGGGCAGCCCCAGCATTTT.

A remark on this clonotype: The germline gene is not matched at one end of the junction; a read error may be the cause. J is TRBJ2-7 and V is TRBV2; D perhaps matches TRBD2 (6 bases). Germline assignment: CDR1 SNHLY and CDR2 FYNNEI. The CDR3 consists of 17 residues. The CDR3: CTSSERRGGVGTYEQYF. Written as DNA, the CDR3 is TGTACCAGCAGTGAAAGAAGGGGAGGCGTTGGAACCTACGAGCAGTACTTC.